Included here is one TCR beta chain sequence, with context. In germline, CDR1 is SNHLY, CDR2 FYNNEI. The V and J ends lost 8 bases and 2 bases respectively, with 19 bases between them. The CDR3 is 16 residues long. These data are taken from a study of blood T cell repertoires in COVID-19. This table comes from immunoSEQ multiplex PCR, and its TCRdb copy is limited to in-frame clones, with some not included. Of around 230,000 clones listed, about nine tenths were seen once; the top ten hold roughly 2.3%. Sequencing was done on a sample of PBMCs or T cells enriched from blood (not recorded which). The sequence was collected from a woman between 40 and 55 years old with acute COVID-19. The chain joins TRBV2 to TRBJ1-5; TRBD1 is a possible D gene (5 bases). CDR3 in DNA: TGTGCCAGCGGGTCCAGGGAGGGCATGGGCAATCAGCCCCAGCATTTT. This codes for CASGSREGMGNQPQHF.